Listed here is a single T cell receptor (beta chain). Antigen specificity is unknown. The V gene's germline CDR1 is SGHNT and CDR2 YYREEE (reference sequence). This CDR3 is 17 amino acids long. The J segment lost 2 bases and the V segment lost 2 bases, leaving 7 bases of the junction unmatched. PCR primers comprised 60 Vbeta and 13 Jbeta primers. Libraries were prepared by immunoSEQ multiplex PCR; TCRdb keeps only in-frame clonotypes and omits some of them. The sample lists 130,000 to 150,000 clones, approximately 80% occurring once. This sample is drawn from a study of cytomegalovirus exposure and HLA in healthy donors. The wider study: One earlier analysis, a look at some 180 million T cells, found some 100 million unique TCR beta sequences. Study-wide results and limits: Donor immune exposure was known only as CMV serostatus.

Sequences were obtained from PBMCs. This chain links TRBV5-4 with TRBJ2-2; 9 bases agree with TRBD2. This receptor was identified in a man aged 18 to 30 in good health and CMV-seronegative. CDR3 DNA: TGTGCCAGCAGCTTCAGGCGGGGGGGCATAAACACCGGGGAGCTGTTTTTT. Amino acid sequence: CASSFRRGGINTGELFF.